This T cell receptor (beta chain) is drawn from a study of blood T cell repertoires in COVID-19. Study context: The study drew acute and convalescent COVID-19 samples from the United States, Italy and Spain. T cells, B-cell-depleted T cells, or PBMCs supplied cDNA or gDNA.

The germline V gene encodes CDR1 KGHDR and CDR2 SFDVKD. Trimming shortened V by 1 base and J by 1 base, and 9 bases separated the two germline ends. The CDR3 extends over 15 amino acids. In the original processing: Amplification with reference gene primers provided the estimates of nucleated cell counts. Sequenced by immunoSEQ multiplex PCR; TCRdb stores in-frame clones only, minus some. The V and J calls and clone size come from that table; D and trimming were worked out from the DNA. In the table there are 200,000 to 300,000 clones, just under 85% of which are singletons. This clone was observed a few times.

The chain employs TRBV24-1 and TRBJ2-5, with TRBD1 as a possible D gene (7 bases). Sample: peripheral blood. The receptor was isolated from a woman older than 75 with acute or convalescent COVID-19. CDR3 DNA: TGTGCCACCAGTGATTTCAGGGGGGTCCAAGAGACCCAGTACTTC. This translates into CATSDFRGVQETQYF.